At least ten counts were recorded for the clone carrying this T cell receptor beta chain. V gave up 1 base and J gave up 3 bases; unmatched junction bases: 2. Germline lookup yields CDR1 SGHRS and CDR2 YFSETQ. The CDR3 extends over 15 amino acids. This sample is part of a study of neurological immune-mediated disorders. TCRdb re-called the 5' RACE reads through MiXCR, storing one row per CDR3 protein. Seen here are tens of thousands of distinct CDR3 sequences, about 10% observed once, and the top ten hold 9.5% to 10%. Regarding time point: longitudinal time-point 1 (baseline). Individuals who volunteered at a blood bank located in Maryland, USA, made up the group of healthy controls.

The chain joins TRBV5-1 to TRBJ2-7; 12 bases match TRBD2. Sequencing was carried out using PBMCs. The clonotype originates from a man aged 30 to 39 in good health. The CDR3 DNA follows: TGCGCCAGCAGCTTGTTGACTAGCGGGAGCTACGAGCAGTACTTC. Translated, it gives CASSLLTSGSYEQYF.